This T cell receptor beta chain was found in a study of blood T cell repertoires in COVID-19. At the level of the study: Collection of acute and convalescent COVID-19 samples took place in the United States, Italy and Spain.

The CDR3 contains 18 residues. Germline V lookup: CDR1 SGHRS, CDR2 YFSETQ. Trimming cost V 4 bases and J 2 bases; bases outside gene matches: 12. The repertoire was sequenced with immunoSEQ multiplex PCR; TCRdb's copy has only in-frame clones and lacks some. The sample has 210,000 or so clones; about 90% are singletons. V gene TRBV5-1 combines with J gene TRBJ2-3, with TRBD2 identical over 11 bases. The source material was peripheral blood. The sequence was obtained from a man aged 50 or older with acute or convalescent COVID-19. This CDR3 reads CASSTSGLAGGNTDTQYF. CDR3 nucleotide sequence: TGCGCCAGCAGCACCTCCGGGCTAGCGGGAGGAAACACAGATACGCAGTATTTT. The complete variable domain, with remaining parts taken from reference TRBV5-1 and TRBJ2-3, reads KAGVTQTPRYLIKTRGQQVTLSCSPISGHRSVSWYQQTPGQGLQFLFEYFSETQRNKGNFPGRFSGRQFSNSRSEMNVSTLELGDSALYLCASSTSGLAGGNTDTQYFGPGTRLTVL.